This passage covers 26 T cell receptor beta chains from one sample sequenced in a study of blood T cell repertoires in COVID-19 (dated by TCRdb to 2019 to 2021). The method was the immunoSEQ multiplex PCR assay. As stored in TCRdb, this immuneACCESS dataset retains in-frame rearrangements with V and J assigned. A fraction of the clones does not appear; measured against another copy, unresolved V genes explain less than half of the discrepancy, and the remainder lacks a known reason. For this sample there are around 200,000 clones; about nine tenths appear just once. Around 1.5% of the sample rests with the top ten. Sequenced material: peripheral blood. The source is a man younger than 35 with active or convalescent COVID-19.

The CDR3 loop reads CASSLASYGYTF. The DNA for the CDR3 is TGTGCCAGCAGCTTGGCTAGCTATGGCTACACCTTC. V gene TRBV5-4 combines with J gene TRBJ1-2, with D unclear. This CDR3 is 12 amino acids long. CDR1 SGHNT and CDR2 YYREEE come from the germline V gene (reference sequence). Between the trimmed V and J ends, which lost 0 bases and 4 bases, there was a span of 4 bases.

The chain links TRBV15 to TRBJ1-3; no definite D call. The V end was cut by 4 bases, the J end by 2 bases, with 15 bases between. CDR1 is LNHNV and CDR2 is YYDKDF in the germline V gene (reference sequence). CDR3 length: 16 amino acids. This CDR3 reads CATSKRNGLTGNTIYF. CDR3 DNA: TGTGCCACCAGCAAGAGGAACGGCCTAACTGGAAACACCATATATTTT.

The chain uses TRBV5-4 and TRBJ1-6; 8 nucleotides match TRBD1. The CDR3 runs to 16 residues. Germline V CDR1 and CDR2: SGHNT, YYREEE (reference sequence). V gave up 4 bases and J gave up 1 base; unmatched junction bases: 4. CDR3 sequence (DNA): TGTGCCAGCAGCCGGACAGGGATTTCCTATAATTCACCCCTCCACTTT. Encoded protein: CASSRTGISYNSPLHF.

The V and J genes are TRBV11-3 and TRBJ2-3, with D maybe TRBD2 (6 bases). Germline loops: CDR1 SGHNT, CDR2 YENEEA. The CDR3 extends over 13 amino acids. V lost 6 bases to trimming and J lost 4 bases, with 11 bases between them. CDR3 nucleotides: TGTGCCAGCAGTAACCAGCGGGCAGATACGCAGTATTTT. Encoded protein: CASSNQRADTQYF.

The CDR3 coding sequence is TGTGCCAGTAGCGCTCCGGGACTAGCGGGAGCCTACGAGCAGTACTTC. Amino acid sequence: CASSAPGLAGAYEQYF. The chain couples TRBV19 to TRBJ2-7, with 14 bases lining up with TRBD2. Germline CDR1 and CDR2: LNHDA and SQIVND (reference sequence). Losses at the gene ends were 6 bases for V and 2 bases for J; bases not matched to a gene: 6. The CDR3 runs 16 residues.

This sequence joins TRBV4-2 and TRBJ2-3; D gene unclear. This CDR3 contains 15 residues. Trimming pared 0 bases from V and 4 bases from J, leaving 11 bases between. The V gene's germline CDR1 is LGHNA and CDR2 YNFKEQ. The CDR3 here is CASSQDIGLADTQYF. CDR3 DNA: TGTGCCAGCAGCCAAGATATCGGGTTGGCAGATACGCAGTATTTT.

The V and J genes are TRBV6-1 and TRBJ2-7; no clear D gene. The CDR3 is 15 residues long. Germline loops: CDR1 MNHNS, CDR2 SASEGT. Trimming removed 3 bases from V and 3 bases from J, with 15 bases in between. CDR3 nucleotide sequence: TGTGCCAGCAGTGAGGCGGCGACCCGAGACTACGAGCAGTACTTC. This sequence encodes CASSEAATRDYEQYF.

This CDR3 is CASSLGQGNGYGYTF. The CDR3 DNA sequence: TGTGCCAGCAGCTTGGGGCAGGGGAACGGCTATGGCTACACCTTC. The rearrangement uses TRBV5-6 and TRBJ1-2; D may be TRBD1 (6 bases). This CDR3 has 15 amino acids. Trimming left V 0 bases short and J 4 bases short, with 13 bases between. CDR1 is SGHDT, CDR2 YYEEEE, per germline.

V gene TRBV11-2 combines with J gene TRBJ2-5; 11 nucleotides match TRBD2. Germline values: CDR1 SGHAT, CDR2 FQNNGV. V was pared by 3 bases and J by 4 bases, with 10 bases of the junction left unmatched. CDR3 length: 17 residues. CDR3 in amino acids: CASSFSVGLAGIETQYF. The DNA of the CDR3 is TGTGCCAGCAGCTTCTCCGTCGGACTAGCGGGTATAGAGACCCAGTACTTC.

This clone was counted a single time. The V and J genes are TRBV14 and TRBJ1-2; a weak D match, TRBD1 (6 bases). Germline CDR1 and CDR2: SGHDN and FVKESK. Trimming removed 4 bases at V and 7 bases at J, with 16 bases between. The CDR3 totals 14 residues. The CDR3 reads CASSPKGGPIGYTF. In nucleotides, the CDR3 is TGTGCCAGCAGCCCCAAGGGGGGGCCCATTGGCTACACCTTC.

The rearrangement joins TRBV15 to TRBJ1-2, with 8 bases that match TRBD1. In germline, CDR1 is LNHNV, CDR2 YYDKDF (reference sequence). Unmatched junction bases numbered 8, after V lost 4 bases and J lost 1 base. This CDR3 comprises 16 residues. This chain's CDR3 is CATSKTTGQGNYGYTF. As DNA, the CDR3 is TGTGCCACCAGCAAGACAACTGGACAGGGTAACTATGGCTACACCTTC.

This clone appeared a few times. CDR3 DNA: TGTGCCTGGGAGGACAGCACTGAAGCTTTCTTT. It translates to CAWEDSTEAFF. The rearrangement joins TRBV30 to TRBJ1-1, with D perhaps TRBD1 (6 bases). V lost 5 bases and J 4 bases, leaving 8 bases between the germline ends. Germline V gene sequence: CDR1 GTSNPN, CDR2 SVGIG (reference sequence). The CDR3 is 11 residues long.

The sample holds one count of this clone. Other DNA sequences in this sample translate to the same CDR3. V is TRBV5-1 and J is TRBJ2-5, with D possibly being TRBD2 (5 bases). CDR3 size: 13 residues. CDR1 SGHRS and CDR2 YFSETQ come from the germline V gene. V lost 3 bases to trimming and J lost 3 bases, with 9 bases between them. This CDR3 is CASSYSGEETQYF. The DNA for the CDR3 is TGCGCCAGCAGCTATTCCGGGGAAGAGACCCAGTACTTC.

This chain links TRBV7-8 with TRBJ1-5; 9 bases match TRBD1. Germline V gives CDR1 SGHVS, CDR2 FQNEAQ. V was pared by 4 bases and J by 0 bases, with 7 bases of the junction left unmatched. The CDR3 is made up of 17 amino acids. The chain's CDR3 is CASSSSGTGYSNQPQHF. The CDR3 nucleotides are TGTGCCAGCAGCTCCTCCGGGACAGGGTATAGCAATCAGCCCCAGCATTTT.

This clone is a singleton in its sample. CDR3 protein: CASSRGAGETQYF. In DNA form, the CDR3 reads TGTGCCAGCAGCCGGGGGGCGGGAGAGACCCAGTACTTC. The chain carries TRBV5-6 and TRBJ2-5, with D perhaps TRBD2 (7 bases). V was clipped by 4 bases and J by 4 bases, with 11 bases between them. CDR1 is SGHDT, CDR2 YYEEEE, per germline. This CDR3 has 13 residues.

CDR3 bases: TGTGCCAGCAGTTTATCGACTCGGTGGACCACAAGGATGGTTTCAGCGGGAGCGCGGGAGACCCAGTACTTC. Translated, it gives CASSLSTRWTTRMVSAGARETQYF. The V call is TRBV28, the J call TRBJ2-5; 8 bases are shared with TRBD2. Germline lookup yields CDR1 MDHEN and CDR2 SYDVKM. V lost 1 base and J lost 5; bases outside the gene matches: 33. This CDR3 comprises 24 residues.

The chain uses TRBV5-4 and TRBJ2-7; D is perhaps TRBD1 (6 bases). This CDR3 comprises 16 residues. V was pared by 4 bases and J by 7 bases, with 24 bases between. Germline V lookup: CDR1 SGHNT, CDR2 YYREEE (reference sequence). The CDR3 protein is CASSPSLTVARGEQYF. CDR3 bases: TGTGCCAGCAGCCCATCATTGACAGTCGCAAGGGGGGAGCAGTACTTC.

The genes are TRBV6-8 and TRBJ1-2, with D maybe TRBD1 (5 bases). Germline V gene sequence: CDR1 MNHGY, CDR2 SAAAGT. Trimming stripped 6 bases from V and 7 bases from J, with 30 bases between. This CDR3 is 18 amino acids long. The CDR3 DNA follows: TGTGCCAGCAGACCACCGCCAGGGCAGAGGCCGACCATCTGTGGCTACACCTTC. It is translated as CASRPPPGQRPTICGYTF.

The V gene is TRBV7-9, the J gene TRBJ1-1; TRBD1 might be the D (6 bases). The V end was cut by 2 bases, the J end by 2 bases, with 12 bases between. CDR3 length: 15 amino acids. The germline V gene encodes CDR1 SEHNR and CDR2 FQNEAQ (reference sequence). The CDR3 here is CASSLHPRGNTEAFF. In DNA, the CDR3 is TGTGCCAGCAGCTTACACCCCAGGGGAAACACTGAAGCTTTCTTT.

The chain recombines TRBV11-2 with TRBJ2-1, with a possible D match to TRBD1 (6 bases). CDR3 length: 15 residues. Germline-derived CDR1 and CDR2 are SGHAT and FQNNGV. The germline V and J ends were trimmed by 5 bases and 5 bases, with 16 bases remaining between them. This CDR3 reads CASSRITGTHNEQFF. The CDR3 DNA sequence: TGTGCCAGCAGCCGGATAACAGGGACACACAATGAGCAGTTCTTC.

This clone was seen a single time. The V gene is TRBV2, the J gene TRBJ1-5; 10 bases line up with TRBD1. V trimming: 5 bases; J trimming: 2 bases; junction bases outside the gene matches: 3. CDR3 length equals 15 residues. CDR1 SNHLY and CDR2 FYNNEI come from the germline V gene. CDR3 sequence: CASSSGTGGNQPQHF. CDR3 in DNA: TGTGCCAGCAGTTCCGGGACAGGGGGCAATCAGCCCCAGCATTTT. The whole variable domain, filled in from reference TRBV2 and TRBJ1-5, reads EPEVTQTPSHQVTQMGQEVILRCVPISNHLYFYWYRQILGQKVEFLVSFYNNEISEKSEIFDDQFSVERPDGSNFTLKIRSTKLEDSAMYFCASSSGTGGNQPQHFGDGTRLSIL.

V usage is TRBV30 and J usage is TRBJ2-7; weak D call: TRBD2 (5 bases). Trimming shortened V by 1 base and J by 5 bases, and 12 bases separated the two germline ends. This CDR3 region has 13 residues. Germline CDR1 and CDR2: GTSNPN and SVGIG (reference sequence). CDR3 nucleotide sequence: TGTGCCTGGAGTGAGTCCCCAGCGGACGAGCAGTACTTC. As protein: CAWSESPADEQYF.

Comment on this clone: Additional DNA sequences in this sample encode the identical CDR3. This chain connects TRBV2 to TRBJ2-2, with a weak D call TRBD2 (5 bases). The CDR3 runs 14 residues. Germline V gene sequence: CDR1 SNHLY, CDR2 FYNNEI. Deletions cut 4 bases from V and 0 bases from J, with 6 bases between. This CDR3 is CASSVRANTGELFF. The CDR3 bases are TGTGCCAGCAGTGTGCGGGCGAACACCGGGGAGCTGTTTTTT.

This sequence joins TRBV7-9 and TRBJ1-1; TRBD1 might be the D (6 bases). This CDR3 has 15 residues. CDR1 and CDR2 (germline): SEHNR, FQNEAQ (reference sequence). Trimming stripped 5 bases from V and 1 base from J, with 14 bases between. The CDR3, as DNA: TGTGCCAGCAGCGCACGGGCAGGGGCGAACACTGAAGCTTTCTTT. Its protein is CASSARAGANTEAFF.

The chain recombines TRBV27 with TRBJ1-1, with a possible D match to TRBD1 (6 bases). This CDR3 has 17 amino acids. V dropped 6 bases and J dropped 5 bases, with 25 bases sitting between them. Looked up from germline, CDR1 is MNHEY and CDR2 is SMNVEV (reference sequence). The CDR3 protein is CASSLGVIGGRWTEAFF. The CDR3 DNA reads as TGTGCCAGCAGCTTAGGTGTAATCGGGGGGCGATGGACTGAAGCTTTCTTT.

CDR3 DNA: TGTGCCAGCAGCCCCCCGAACAGGGTGGAAAAACTGTTTTTT. Protein sequence: CASSPPNRVEKLFF. The chain recombines TRBV11-2 with TRBJ1-4, with a weak D call TRBD1 (6 bases). Germline CDR1 is SGHAT and CDR2 is FQNNGV. The V end lost 5 bases, the J end lost 8 bases, and 15 bases lay between the germline ends. This CDR3 has 14 amino acids.